The 11 T cell receptor beta chains presented below share a single source sample, sequenced in a study of blood T cell repertoires in COVID-19. The protocol was immunoSEQ multiplex PCR, while the TCRdb copy is restricted to in-frame clones and leaves out a portion. The data contain some 120,000 clones, less than 90% of them seen just once; the ten biggest clones take up about an eighth. Input material: peripheral blood. All receptors come from a woman aged 25 to 39 who had recovered from COVID-19.

The genes are TRBV4-1 and TRBJ2-3; 10 bases align to TRBD1. The trim removed 4 bases at V and 4 bases at J, leaving 8 bases unmatched. The CDR3 covers 16 residues. The germline V gene has CDR1 MGHRA and CDR2 YSYEKL. In nucleotides, the CDR3 is TGCGCCAGCAGCCGTGCGGGACAGGGGATGGCAGATACGCAGTATTTT. Translating it yields CASSRAGQGMADTQYF.

This clone was detected only a few times. The chain uses TRBV2 and TRBJ1-1, with 9 bases matching TRBD1. The germline CDR1 and CDR2 sequences are SNHLY and FYNNEI. The CDR3 spans 14 residues. The V segment lost 0 bases and the J segment 8 bases; nucleotides outside the gene matches: 4. The CDR3 sequence is CASSEAPGQGEAFF. Here the CDR3 DNA reads TGTGCCAGCAGTGAAGCCCCAGGACAGGGGGAAGCTTTCTTT.

This clone was detected once. V and J are TRBV10-1 and TRBJ2-3; 10 bases are shared with TRBD2. Trimming removed 3 bases from V and 1 base from J; junction bases left unmatched: 1. There are 15 residues in the CDR3. The germline CDR1 and CDR2 sequences are WNHNN and SYGVQD (reference sequence). CDR3 protein: CASSDLAGGTDTQYF. The CDR3 DNA follows: TGCGCCAGCAGTGACCTAGCGGGGGGCACAGATACGCAGTATTTT.

The chain couples TRBV3-1 (or the pseudogene TRBV3-2) to TRBJ2-5; D uncertain. CDR1 is LGHDT, CDR2 YNNKEL, per germline (reference sequence). V lost 1 base, J lost 2 bases, and 17 bases lay in between. This CDR3 contains 17 residues. CDR3 protein: CASSQAVYMISQETQYF. In DNA, the CDR3 is TGTGCCAGCAGCCAAGCGGTCTATATGATATCTCAAGAGACCCAGTACTTC.

The V and J genes are TRBV10-1 and TRBJ2-7, with a weak D call TRBD2 (6 bases). V was cut by 6 bases and J by 0 bases, with 15 bases left in between. Germline V lookup: CDR1 WNHNN, CDR2 SYGVQD (reference sequence). This CDR3 is built from 15 residues. CDR3 DNA: TGCGCCAGCAGCCTTTCTCTAGCGAGCTCCTACGAGCAGTACTTC. Translation gives CASSLSLASSYEQYF.

The chain combines TRBV6-1 with TRBJ2-1, with TRBD2 matching over 7 bases. The CDR3 spans 15 residues. CDR1 is MNHNS, CDR2 SASEGT, per germline. Losses at the gene ends were 3 bases for V and 6 bases for J; bases not matched to a gene: 8. CDR3 in amino acids: CASSDLAGVANEQFF. The CDR3 coding sequence is TGTGCCAGCAGTGATTTGGCGGGGGTAGCCAATGAGCAGTTCTTC.

This clone was seen a handful of times. The chain carries TRBV29-1 and TRBJ1-2; perhaps TRBD1 as D (6 bases). Germline CDR1 is SQVTM and CDR2 is ANQGSEA. Trimming pared 4 bases from V and 2 bases from J, leaving 17 bases between. CDR3 length: 15 amino acids. CDR3: CSVGSQGHPNYGYTF. The DNA for the CDR3 is TGCAGCGTTGGTAGTCAGGGACACCCAAACTATGGCTACACCTTC.

The chain carries TRBV7-2 and TRBJ2-1; 9 bases map to TRBD1. This CDR3 region has 15 residues. V lost 3 bases, J lost 2 bases, and 2 bases stayed unmatched. Per germline, CDR1 SGHTA and CDR2 FQGNSA. This chain's CDR3 is CASSFGDRAYNEQFF. Here the CDR3 DNA reads TGTGCCAGCAGCTTTGGGGACAGGGCCTACAATGAGCAGTTCTTC.

The V and J genes are TRBV6-5 and TRBJ2-1; D gene uncertain. This CDR3 is 12 amino acids long. CDR1 MNHEY and CDR2 SVGAGI come from the germline V gene. V dropped 6 bases and J dropped 9 bases, with 12 bases sitting between them. The CDR3: CASSPQTGEQFF. For the CDR3, the DNA is TGTGCCAGCAGCCCCCAAACGGGTGAGCAGTTCTTC.

This clone was recorded only once. The rearrangement joins TRBV6-5 to TRBJ1-4; a weak D match, TRBD1 (5 bases). There are 14 residues in the CDR3. Deletions cut 2 bases from V and 7 bases from J, with 11 bases between. CDR1 is MNHEY and CDR2 is SVGAGI in the germline V gene. DNA for the CDR3: TGTGCCAGCAGTTACGGGGGGGGAAGTGAAAAACTGTTTTTT. Protein sequence: CASSYGGGSEKLFF.

The genes are TRBV5-1 and TRBJ2-5; a weak D match, TRBD2 (7 bases). V was cut by 0 bases and J by 4 bases, with 13 bases left in between. This CDR3 has 15 residues. From germline, CDR1 is SGHRS and CDR2 YFSETQ. CDR3 sequence (DNA): TGCGCCAGCAGCTTGGCATACGGGGGGCCAGAGACCCAGTACTTC. It specifies CASSLAYGGPETQYF. The full variable domain, its missing parts supplied by reference TRBV5-1 and TRBJ2-5, is KAGVTQTPRYLIKTRGQQVTLSCSPISGHRSVSWYQQTPGQGLQFLFEYFSETQRNKGNFPGRFSGRQFSNSRSEMNVSTLELGDSALYLCASSLAYGGPETQYFGPGTRLLVL.